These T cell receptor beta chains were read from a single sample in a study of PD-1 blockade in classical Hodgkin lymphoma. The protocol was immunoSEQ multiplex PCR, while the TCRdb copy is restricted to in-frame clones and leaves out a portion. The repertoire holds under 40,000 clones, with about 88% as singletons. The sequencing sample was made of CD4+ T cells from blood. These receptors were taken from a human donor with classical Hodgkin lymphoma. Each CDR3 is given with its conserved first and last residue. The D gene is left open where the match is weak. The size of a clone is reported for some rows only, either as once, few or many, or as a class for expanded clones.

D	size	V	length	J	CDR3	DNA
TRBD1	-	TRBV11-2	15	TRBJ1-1	CASSWGTGGPTEAFF	TGTGCCAGCAGCTGGGGGACAGGGGGCCCGACTGAAGCTTTCTTT
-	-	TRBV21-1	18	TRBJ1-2	CASSPRDRGRGLNYGYTF	TGTGCCAGCAGCCCTCGGGACAGGGGGCGCGGATTAAACTATGGCTACACCTTC
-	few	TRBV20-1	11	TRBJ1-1	CSATDSREAFF	TGCAGTGCTACGGACAGCAGGGAAGCTTTCTTT
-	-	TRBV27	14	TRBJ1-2	CASSSARDRYGYTF	TGTGCCAGCAGTTCCGCCAGGGACCGCTATGGCTACACCTTC
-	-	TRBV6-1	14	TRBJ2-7	CASSLLAVGYEQYF	TGTGCCAGCAGCCTCCTAGCAGTTGGCTACGAGCAGTACTTC
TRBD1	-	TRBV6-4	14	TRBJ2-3	CASSGTGGTDTQYF	TGTGCCAGCAGTGGGACAGGGGGCACAGATACGCAGTATTTT
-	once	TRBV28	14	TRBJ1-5	CASSRAVSEGPQHF	TGTGCCAGCAGCCGGGCTGTCTCCGAGGGGCCCCAGCATTTT
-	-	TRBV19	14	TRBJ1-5	CASSEGGARQPQHF	TGTGCCAGTAGCGAGGGGGGGGCGCGTCAGCCCCAGCATTTT
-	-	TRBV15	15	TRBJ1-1	CATSSVTGRNTEAFF	TGTGCCACCAGCAGCGTCACAGGGCGGAACACTGAAGCTTTCTTT
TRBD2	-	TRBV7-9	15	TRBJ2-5	CASSSRLAGAETQYF	TGTGCCAGCAGCTCCCGACTAGCGGGAGCAGAGACCCAGTACTTC
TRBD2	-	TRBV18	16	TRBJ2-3	CASSPPIGGGTDTQYF	TGTGCCAGCTCACCACCGATTGGCGGGGGGACAGATACGCAGTATTTT
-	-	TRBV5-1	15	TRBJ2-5	CASSLESSLQETQYF	TGCGCCAGCAGCTTAGAAAGCTCCCTGCAAGAGACCCAGTACTTC
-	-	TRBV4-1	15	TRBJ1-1	CASSQPTRGRGEAFF	TGCGCCAGCAGCCAACCTACGAGGGGACGAGGGGAAGCTTTCTTT
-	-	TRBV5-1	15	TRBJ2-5	CASSPAPGGQETQYF	TGCGCCAGCAGCCCGGCCCCCGGGGGCCAAGAGACCCAGTACTTC
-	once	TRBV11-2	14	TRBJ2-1	CASSSTWAGYEQFF	TGTGCCAGCAGCTCAACATGGGCGGGGTATGAGCAGTTCTTC
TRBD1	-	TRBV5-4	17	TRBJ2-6	CASISGQGSSGANVLTF	TGTGCCAGCATCTCCGGACAGGGAAGCTCTGGGGCCAACGTCCTGACTTTC
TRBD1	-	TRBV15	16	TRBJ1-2	CATSREGTGFIYGYTF	TGTGCCACCAGCAGAGAGGGGACAGGGTTCATTTATGGCTACACCTTC
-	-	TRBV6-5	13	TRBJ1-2	CASSPRDPPRYTF	TGTGCCAGCAGTCCCCGGGACCCCCCTCGCTACACCTTC
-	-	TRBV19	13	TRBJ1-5	CASSSGPSQPQHF	TGTGCCAGTAGTTCAGGTCCATCCCAGCCCCAGCATTTT
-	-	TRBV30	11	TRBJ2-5	CAWGRWETQYF	TGTGCCTGGGGCCGGTGGGAGACCCAGTACTTC
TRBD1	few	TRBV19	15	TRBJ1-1	CASSMDPGGNTEAFF	TGTGCCAGTAGTATGGATCCAGGGGGAAACACTGAAGCTTTCTTT
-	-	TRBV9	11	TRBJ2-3	CASSGDGTQYF	TGTGCCAGCAGCGGGGACGGTACGCAGTATTTT
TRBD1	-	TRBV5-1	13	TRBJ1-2	CASSLGQGDGYTF	TGCGCCAGCAGCTTGGGACAGGGGGATGGCTACACCTTC
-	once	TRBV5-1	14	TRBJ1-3	CASSSQGSGNTIYF	TGCGCCAGCAGCTCACAGGGATCTGGAAACACCATATATTTT
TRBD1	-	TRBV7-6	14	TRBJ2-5	CASSLSPGGETQYF	TGTGCCAGCAGCTTATCTCCAGGGGGAGAGACCCAGTACTTC
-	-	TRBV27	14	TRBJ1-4	CASSFRGDGEKLFF	TGTGCCAGCAGTTTCCGGGGGGATGGTGAAAAACTGTTTTTT
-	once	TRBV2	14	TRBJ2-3	CATRAWLSTDTQYF	TGTGCCACCCGAGCGTGGCTTAGCACAGATACGCAGTATTTT
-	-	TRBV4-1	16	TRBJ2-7	CASSQGNGGASYEQYF	TGCGCCAGCAGCCAAGGTAATGGCGGGGCATCCTACGAGCAGTACTTC
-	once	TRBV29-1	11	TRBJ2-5	CSVRTAETQYF	TGCAGCGTACGGACAGCCGAGACCCAGTACTTC